The clone carrying this T cell receptor (beta chain) was observed a single time. What it binds is not known. The stimulus was an HIV-1 Gag 15-mer peptide pool, 0.85 to 1 ug/peptide/mL. CD40L/CD69 double-negative CD45RO-high memory CD4+ T cells were collected. These HIV-1-infected adults initiated suppressive ART in chronic infection. Before stimulation, PBMCs underwent CD8+ T cell depletion. This CDR3 comprises 11 residues. V dropped 4 bases and J dropped 8 bases, with 8 bases sitting between them. CDR1 and CDR2 from the germline V gene are MNHEY and SVGEGT. The data stem from a study of persistence of HIV-infected CD4 T cells. Turning to the study itself: The sample holds CD4+ T cells responsive to CMV or HIV-1 Gag.

The libraries were made with immunoSEQ version 4 in survey mode. Template was genomic DNA at around 9.7 ng/uL, with up to roughly 1 ug used per sample. The table came from immunoSEQ multiplex PCR; TCRdb's copy has only in-frame clones and leaves some out. The data contain about 36,000 clones, roughly 80% of them singletons. This TCR was recovered from an adult with HIV. The donor label of this sample is uncertain. Source: cultured CD4+ T cells from PBMCs, taken from a patient who received antiretroviral therapy. This chain links TRBV6-2 or TRBV6-3 with TRBJ1-2; the D gene is possibly TRBD1 (5 bases). The CDR3 sequence is CASSWGTGYTF. As DNA, the CDR3 is TGTGCCAGCAGTTGGGGCACAGGCTACACCTTC.